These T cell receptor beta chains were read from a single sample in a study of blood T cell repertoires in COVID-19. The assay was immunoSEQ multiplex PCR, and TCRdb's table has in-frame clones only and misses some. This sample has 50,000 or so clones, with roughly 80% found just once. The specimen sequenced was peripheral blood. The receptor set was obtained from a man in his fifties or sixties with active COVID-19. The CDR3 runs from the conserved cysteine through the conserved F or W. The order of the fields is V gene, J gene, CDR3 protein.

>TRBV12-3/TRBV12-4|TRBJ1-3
CASSRTDNIYF
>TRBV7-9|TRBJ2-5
CASSLGQKETQYF
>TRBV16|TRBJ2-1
CASSQVLAIEQFF
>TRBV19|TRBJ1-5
CASSIQTGNQPQHF
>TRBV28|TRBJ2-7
CASSTAGTREGKQYF
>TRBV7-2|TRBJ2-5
CASSGGLAGYQETQYF
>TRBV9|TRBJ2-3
CASSAAGILDTQYF
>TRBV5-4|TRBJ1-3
CASSLAGKRSGNTIYF
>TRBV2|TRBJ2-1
CASSEQRGGGNEQFF
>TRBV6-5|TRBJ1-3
CASRGQGGGNTIYF
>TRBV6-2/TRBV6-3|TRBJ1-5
CASSYDRGLNQPQHF
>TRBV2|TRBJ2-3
CASRALASSTDTQYF
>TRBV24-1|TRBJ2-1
CATSDLLQGDNEQFF
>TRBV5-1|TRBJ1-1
CASRLGDSWVMKEAFF
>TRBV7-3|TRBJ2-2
CASSNTGVDTGELFF
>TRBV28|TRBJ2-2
CASRNPGNTGELFF
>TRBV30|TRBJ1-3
CAWSWGSSRGNTIYF
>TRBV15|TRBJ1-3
CATSTGRGARNTIYF
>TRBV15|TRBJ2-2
CATSKTSPGELFF
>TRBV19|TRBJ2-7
CASSIEQGGEQYF
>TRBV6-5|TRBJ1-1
CASSYSTAGVAEAFF
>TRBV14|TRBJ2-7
CASSPLGLRYYF
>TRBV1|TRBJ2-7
CTSSREVAARLAATYEQYF
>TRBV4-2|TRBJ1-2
CASSQGLSSGGGYTF
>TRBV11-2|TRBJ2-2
CASSSDIGELFF
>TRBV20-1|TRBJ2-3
CSASVPKGDLHTQYF
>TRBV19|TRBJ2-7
CASSREGQTYEQYF
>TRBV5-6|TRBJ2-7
CASGTVDRQYF
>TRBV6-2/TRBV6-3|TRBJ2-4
CASSYSHAKNIQYF
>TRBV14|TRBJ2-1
CASSQDLIAGVANEQFF
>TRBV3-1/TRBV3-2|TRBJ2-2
CASSQDRLAGVPGELFF
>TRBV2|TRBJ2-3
CASSEGLAVQDTQYF
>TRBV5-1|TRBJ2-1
CASSYSTGRERQFF
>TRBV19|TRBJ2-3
CASSTDRVTDTQYF
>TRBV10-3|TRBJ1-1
CAIRNRGLNTEAFF
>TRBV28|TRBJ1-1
CASSLPNLGRGTEAFF
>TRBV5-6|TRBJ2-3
CASSFLGVGTDTQYF